This TCR beta chain was identified during a study of T cell repertoires in aging, cancer and after chemotherapy. Study-wide background: Six age groups, ranging from 30 or younger to 70 or older, included the donors. Over several months to years, re-sampled healthy donor repertoires clearly shared clones. Study-wide results and caveats: In cancer patients, declining TCR diversity with age involved lost richness and lost evenness.

Relative to its sample, this clonotype is medium-sized. The antigen remains undetermined. This CDR3 contains 12 residues. The ends were cut back, 4 bases at V and 2 bases at J, with 5 bases in the middle. CDR1 is SQVTM, CDR2 ANQGSEA, per germline. Amplification of TCR beta used genomic DNA extracted from peripheral blood. Rearranged V-D-J TRB sequences were amplified with a mixed TRB-A/B primer pool. TCRdb called the multiplex PCR reads again in MiXCR, with one record for every CDR3 protein. The data show roughly 8,200 distinct CDR3 sequences, about 33% seen once. The sample was blood. The chain combines TRBV29-1 with TRBJ2-2; D is unclear. This TCR was recovered from a human donor in good health. The CDR3 sequence is CSVGVNTGELFF. Written as DNA, the CDR3 is TGCAGCGTTGGAGTTAACACCGGGGAGCTGTTTTTT.